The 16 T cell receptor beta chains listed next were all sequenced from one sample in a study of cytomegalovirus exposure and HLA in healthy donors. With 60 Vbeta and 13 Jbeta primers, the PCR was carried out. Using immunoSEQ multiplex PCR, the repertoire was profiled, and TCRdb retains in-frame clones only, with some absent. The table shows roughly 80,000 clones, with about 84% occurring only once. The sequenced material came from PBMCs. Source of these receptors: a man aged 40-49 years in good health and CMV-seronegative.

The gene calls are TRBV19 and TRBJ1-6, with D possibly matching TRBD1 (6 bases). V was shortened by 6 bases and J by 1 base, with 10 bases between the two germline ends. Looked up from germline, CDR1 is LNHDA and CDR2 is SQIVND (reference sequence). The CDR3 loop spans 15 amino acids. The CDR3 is CASSAGASYNSPLHF. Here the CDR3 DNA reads TGTGCCAGTAGCGCAGGGGCATCCTATAATTCACCCCTCCACTTT.

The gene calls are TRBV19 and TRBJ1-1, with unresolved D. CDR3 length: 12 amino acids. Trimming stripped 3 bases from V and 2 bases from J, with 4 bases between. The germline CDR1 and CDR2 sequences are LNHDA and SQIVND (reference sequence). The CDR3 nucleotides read TGTGCCAGTAGTATCCATAACACTGAAGCTTTCTTT. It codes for CASSIHNTEAFF.

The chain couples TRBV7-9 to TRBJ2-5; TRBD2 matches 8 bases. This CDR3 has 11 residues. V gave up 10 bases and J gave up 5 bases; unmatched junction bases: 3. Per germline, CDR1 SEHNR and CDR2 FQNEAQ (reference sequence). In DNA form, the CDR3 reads TGTGCCATCGGGGGGGCTGAGACCCAGTACTTC. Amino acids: CAIGGAETQYF.

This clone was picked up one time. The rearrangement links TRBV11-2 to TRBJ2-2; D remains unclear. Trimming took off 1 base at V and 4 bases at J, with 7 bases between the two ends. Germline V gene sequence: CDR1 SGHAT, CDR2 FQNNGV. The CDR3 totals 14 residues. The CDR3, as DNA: TGTGCCAGCAGCTTAGTATTGCGCACCGGGGAGCTGTTTTTT. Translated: CASSLVLRTGELFF.

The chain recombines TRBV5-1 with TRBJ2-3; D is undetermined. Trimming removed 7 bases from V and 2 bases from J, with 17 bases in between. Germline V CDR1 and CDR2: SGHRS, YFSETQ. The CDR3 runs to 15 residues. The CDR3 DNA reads TGCGCCAGCCAAACCGCCGGGTCCCACACAGATACGCAGTATTTT. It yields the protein CASQTAGSHTDTQYF.

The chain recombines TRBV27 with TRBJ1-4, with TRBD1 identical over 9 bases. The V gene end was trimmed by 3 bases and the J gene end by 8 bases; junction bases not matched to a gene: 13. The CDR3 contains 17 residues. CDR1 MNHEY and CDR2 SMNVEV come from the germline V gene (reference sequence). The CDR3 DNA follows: TGTGCCAGCAGTTTCCTGGACAGGGGCCCGATCGGCGAAAAACTGTTTTTT. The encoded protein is CASSFLDRGPIGEKLFF.

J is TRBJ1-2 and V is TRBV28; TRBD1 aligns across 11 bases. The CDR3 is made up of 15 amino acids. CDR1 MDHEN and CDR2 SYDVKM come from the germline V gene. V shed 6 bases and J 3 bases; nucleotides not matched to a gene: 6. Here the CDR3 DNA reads TGTGCCAGCAGCTCGGGGACAGGGGGGGACTATGGCTACACCTTC. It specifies CASSSGTGGDYGYTF.

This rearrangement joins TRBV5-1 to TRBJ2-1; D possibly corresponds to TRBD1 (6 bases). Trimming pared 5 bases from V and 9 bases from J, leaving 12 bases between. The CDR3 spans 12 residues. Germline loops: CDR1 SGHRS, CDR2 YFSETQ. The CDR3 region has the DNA TGCGCCAGCAGAGGCACAGGGATTGAGCAGTTCTTC. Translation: CASRGTGIEQFF.

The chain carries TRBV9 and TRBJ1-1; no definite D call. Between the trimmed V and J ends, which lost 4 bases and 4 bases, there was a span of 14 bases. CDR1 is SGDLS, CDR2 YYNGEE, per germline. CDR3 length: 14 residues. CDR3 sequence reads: CASSFSGSSTEAFF. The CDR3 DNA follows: TGTGCCAGCAGCTTTTCGGGATCTTCCACTGAAGCTTTCTTT. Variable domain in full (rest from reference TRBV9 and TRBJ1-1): DSGVTQTPKHLITATGQRVTLRCSPRSGDLSVYWYQQSLDQGLQFLIQYYNGEERAKGNILERFSAQQFPDLHSELNLSSLELGDSALYFCASSFSGSSTEAFFGQGTRLTVV.

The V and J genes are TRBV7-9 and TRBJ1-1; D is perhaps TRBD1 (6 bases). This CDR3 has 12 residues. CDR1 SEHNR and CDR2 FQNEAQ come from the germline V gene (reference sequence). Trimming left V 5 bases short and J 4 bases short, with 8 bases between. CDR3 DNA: TGTGCCAGCAGCATGACAGGCACTGAAGCTTTCTTT. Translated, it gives CASSMTGTEAFF.

For the CDR3, the DNA is TGTGCCAGTATAAAGGGACAGACGACGAACACTGAAGCTTTCTTT. Amino acid sequence: CASIKGQTTNTEAFF. The chain carries TRBV19 and TRBJ1-1, with 7 bases fitting TRBD1. CDR3 size: 15 residues. Trimming took 7 bases from V and 1 from J; bases not matched to a gene: 9. Germline CDR1 and CDR2: LNHDA and SQIVND (reference sequence).

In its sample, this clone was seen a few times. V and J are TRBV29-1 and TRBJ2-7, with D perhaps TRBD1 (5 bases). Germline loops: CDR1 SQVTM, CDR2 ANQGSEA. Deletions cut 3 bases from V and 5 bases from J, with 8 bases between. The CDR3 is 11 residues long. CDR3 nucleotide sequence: TGCAGCGTTGAGGGCAGGGACGAGCAGTACTTC. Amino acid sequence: CSVEGRDEQYF.

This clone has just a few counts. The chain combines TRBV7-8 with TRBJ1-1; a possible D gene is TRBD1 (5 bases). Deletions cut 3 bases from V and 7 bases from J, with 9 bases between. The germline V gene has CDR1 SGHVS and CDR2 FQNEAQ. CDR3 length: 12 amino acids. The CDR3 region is CASSLLGGEAFF. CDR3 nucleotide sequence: TGTGCCAGCAGCTTGTTGGGGGGTGAAGCTTTCTTT.

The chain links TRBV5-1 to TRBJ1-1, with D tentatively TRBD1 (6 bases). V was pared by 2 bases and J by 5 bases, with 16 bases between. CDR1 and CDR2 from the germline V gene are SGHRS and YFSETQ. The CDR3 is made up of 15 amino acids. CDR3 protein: CASSFNAGVETEAFF. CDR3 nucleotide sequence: TGCGCCAGCAGCTTTAACGCAGGGGTAGAAACTGAAGCTTTCTTT.

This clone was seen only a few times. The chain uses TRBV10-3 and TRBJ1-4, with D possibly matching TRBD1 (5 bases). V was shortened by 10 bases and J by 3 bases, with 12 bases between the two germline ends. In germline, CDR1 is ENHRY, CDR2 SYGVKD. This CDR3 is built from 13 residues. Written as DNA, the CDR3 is TGTGCCACCGGGGGATCGGCTAATGAAAAACTGTTTTTT. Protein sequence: CATGGSANEKLFF.

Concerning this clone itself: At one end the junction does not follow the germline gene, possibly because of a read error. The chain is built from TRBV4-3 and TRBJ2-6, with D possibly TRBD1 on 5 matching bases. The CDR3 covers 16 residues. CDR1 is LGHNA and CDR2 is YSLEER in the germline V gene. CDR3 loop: CASSRGTDSGANVLPF. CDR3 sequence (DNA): TGCGCCAGCAGCCGGGGCACTGACTCTGGGGCCAACGTCCTGCCTTTC.